A selection of T cell receptor beta chains follows, all from one sample in a study of blood T cell repertoires in COVID-19. The assay was immunoSEQ multiplex PCR, and TCRdb's table has in-frame clones only and misses some. The top ten clones hold approximately 4.8% of a sample with under 250,000 clones, around 82% of them seen once. Sequencing was carried out using peripheral blood. The receptors derive from a man between 45 and 60 years old with active or convalescent COVID-19. The CDR3 runs from the conserved cysteine through the conserved F or W. D genes are given only for firm matches. Expanded clones are given a class, and other clones once, few, many or no size at all.

clone size | D gene | J gene | V gene | CDR3 protein | CDR3 DNA
once | TRBD1 | TRBJ1-1 | TRBV29-1 | CSVRTGRDTEAFF | TGCAGCGTAAGGACAGGGAGAGACACTGAAGCTTTCTTT
NA | TRBD2 | TRBJ2-1 | TRBV4-1 | CASSQDTSGGAFFHAALNEQFF | TGCGCCAGCAGCCAAGATACGAGCGGGGGAGCCTTTTTCCACGCAGCCCTCAATGAGCAGTTCTTC
NA | TRBD1 | TRBJ1-2 | TRBV30 | CAFRTGANYGYTF | TGTGCCTTCCGGACAGGAGCTAACTATGGCTACACCTTC
NA | NA | TRBJ1-5 | TRBV4-2 | CASSQDLRDNQPQHF | TGTGCCAGCAGCCAAGATCTCAGGGACAATCAGCCCCAGCATTTT
NA | NA | TRBJ2-6 | TRBV27 | CASSSSTGGAGANVLTF | NA
NA | TRBD1 | TRBJ2-5 | TRBV28 | CASSEDRVQETQYF | TGTGCCAGCAGTGAGGACAGGGTTCAAGAGACCCAGTACTTC
once | NA | TRBJ1-6 | TRBV7-2 | CASSLWGPRSSYNSPLHF | TGTGCCAGCAGCTTATGGGGCCCCAGGAGCTCCTATAATTCACCCCTCCACTTT
once | NA | TRBJ2-7 | TRBV30 | CALLSGAYEQYF | TGTGCCCTACTGTCGGGGGCCTACGAGCAGTACTTC
NA | TRBD2 | TRBJ2-5 | TRBV3-1/TRBV3-2 | CASSQTGLQETQYF | TGTGCCAGCAGCCAAACGGGACTACAAGAGACCCAGTACTTC
NA | TRBD1 | TRBJ1-6 | TRBV6-5 | CASGSRDRNSPLHF | TGTGCCAGCGGGTCCCGGGACAGGAATTCACCCCTCCACTTT
NA | TRBD2 | TRBJ2-7 | TRBV5-1 | CASSSGGSSYEQYF | TGCGCCAGCAGTTCCGGGGGGAGCTCCTACGAGCAGTACTTC
NA | TRBD1 | TRBJ1-3 | TRBV28 | CASRDHRGSGNTIYF | TGTGCCAGCAGGGACCACAGGGGCTCTGGAAACACCATATATTTT
NA | TRBD1 | TRBJ2-5 | TRBV6-5 | CASSHTGGIQETQYF | TGTGCCAGCAGCCACACAGGGGGCATCCAAGAGACCCAGTACTTC
NA | NA | TRBJ1-2 | TRBV15 | CATSELRTANYGYTF | TGTGCCACCAGCGAACTGAGGACAGCTAACTATGGCTACACCTTC
NA | TRBD1 | TRBJ1-6 | TRBV7-8 | CASSPGQGASSPLHF | TGTGCCAGCAGCCCCGGACAGGGGGCGAGTTCACCCCTCCACTTT
NA | NA | TRBJ1-4 | TRBV9 | CASSVGNTASTNEKLFF | TGTGCCAGCAGCGTAGGTAACACAGCTTCAACTAATGAAAAACTGTTTTTT
many | NA | TRBJ1-2 | TRBV30 | CAWTSGPYGYTF | TGTGCCTGGACTAGTGGCCCCTATGGCTACACCTTC
NA | TRBD1 | TRBJ1-1 | TRBV5-1 | CASSRGQANTEAFF | TGCGCCAGCAGCCGGGGACAGGCGAACACTGAAGCTTTCTTT
NA | TRBD1 | TRBJ2-7 | TRBV7-2 | CASSLMGTGGEEQYF | TGTGCCAGCAGCTTAATGGGGACAGGGGGGGAAGAGCAGTACTTC
NA | TRBD1 | TRBJ2-7 | TRBV10-2 | CASLEGQGGYEQYF | TGCGCCAGCCTTGAGGGACAGGGTGGGTACGAGCAGTACTTC
NA | NA | TRBJ2-5 | TRBV5-6 | CASSFRLGETQYF | TGTGCCAGCAGCTTTCGACTAGGAGAGACCCAGTACTTC
NA | NA | TRBJ1-1 | TRBV24-1 | CATREGPLNTEAFF | TGTGCCACCAGGGAGGGTCCCCTGAACACTGAAGCTTTCTTT
NA | TRBD1 | TRBJ2-3 | TRBV24-1 | CATSLPGQGSTDTQYF | TGTGCCACCAGTTTACCGGGACAGGGGTCAACAGATACGCAGTATTTT
once | TRBD2 | TRBJ2-5 | TRBV9 | CASSVFGTSGGETQYF | TGTGCCAGCAGCGTGTTCGGGACTAGCGGGGGTGAGACCCAGTACTTC
NA | NA | TRBJ1-4 | TRBV9 | CASSARQGPATNEKLFF | TGTGCCAGCAGCGCCCGGCAGGGGCCAGCAACTAATGAAAAACTGTTTTTT
NA | NA | TRBJ1-3 | TRBV10-3 | CAISYEGEDGNTIYF | TGTGCCATCAGCTATGAGGGTGAGGATGGAAACACCATATATTTT
NA | NA | TRBJ1-2 | TRBV19 | CASSPRGERGYTF | TGTGCCAGTAGTCCTCGAGGAGAGCGGGGCTACACCTTC
once | NA | TRBJ1-4 | TRBV6-5 | CASRPGGGEEKLFF | TGTGCCAGCCGCCCAGGCGGGGGCGAGGAAAAACTGTTTTTT
NA | TRBD2 | TRBJ2-1 | TRBV7-9 | CASSLGDGRTYNEQFF | TGTGCCAGCAGCTTAGGCGACGGGAGGACCTACAATGAGCAGTTCTTC
once | NA | TRBJ1-2 | TRBV5-1 | CASSLAGAHGYTF | TGCGCCAGCAGCTTGGCCGGAGCCCATGGCTACACCTTC
NA | TRBD2 | TRBJ2-5 | TRBV5-4 | CASSEGASGGIRETQYF | TGTGCCAGCAGCGAGGGGGCTAGCGGGGGGATCCGCGAGACCCAGTACTTC
NA | TRBD1 | TRBJ2-5 | TRBV9 | CASSPGLTGVQETQYF | TGTGCCAGCAGCCCCGGCTTGACAGGGGTCCAAGAGACCCAGTACTTC
NA | NA | TRBJ2-7 | TRBV5-6 | CASSLGSGSYEQYF | TGTGCCAGCAGCTTGGGTTCTGGCAGCTACGAGCAGTACTTC
NA | NA | TRBJ1-5 | TRBV18 | CASSGAGGNQPQHF | TGTGCCAGCTCAGGTGCGGGGGGCAATCAGCCCCAGCATTTT
NA | NA | TRBJ2-5 | TRBV6-1 | CASSEALGSLQETQYF | TGTGCCAGCAGTGAAGCGTTGGGCTCCTTACAAGAGACCCAGTACTTC
once | TRBD1 | TRBJ2-3 | TRBV11-2 | CASSSLVGGDEDTQYF | TGTGCCAGCAGCTCCTTGGTAGGGGGCGATGAAGATACGCAGTATTTT
NA | NA | TRBJ1-1 | TRBV9 | CASSSSSGVNTEAFF | TGTGCCAGCAGCTCCAGCTCGGGGGTGAACACTGAAGCTTTCTTT
NA | NA | TRBJ1-2 | TRBV5-1 | CASSLETPNGYTF | TGCGCCAGCAGCTTGGAGACACCTAATGGCTACACCTTC
few | TRBD1 | TRBJ1-3 | TRBV5-1 | CASSLVTGDSGNTIYF | TGCGCCAGCAGCTTGGTGACAGGGGATTCGGGAAACACCATATATTTT
NA | TRBD2 | TRBJ2-1 | TRBV6-4 | CASSDGTSGYNEQFF | TGTGCCAGCAGTGACGGGACTAGCGGCTACAATGAGCAGTTCTTC
NA | NA | TRBJ1-1 | TRBV4-2 | CASSLAPDTEAFF | TGTGCCAGCAGCTTGGCCCCAGACACTGAAGCTTTCTTT
few | TRBD2 | TRBJ2-7 | TRBV24-1 | CATSGGLAGDEQYF | TGTGCCACCAGTGGGGGACTAGCAGGCGACGAGCAGTACTTC
NA | NA | TRBJ1-1 | TRBV29-1 | CSAQGWANTEAFF | TGCAGCGCTCAGGGGTGGGCGAACACTGAAGCTTTCTTT
NA | TRBD1 | TRBJ1-4 | TRBV7-9 | CASSETGTRATNEKLFF | TGTGCCAGCAGCGAGACAGGGACTCGGGCAACTAATGAAAAACTGTTTTTT
NA | NA | TRBJ1-5 | TRBV15 | CATSRDRGGGPQHF | TGTGCCACCAGCAGAGACCGGGGAGGGGGACCCCAGCATTTT
NA | NA | TRBJ1-2 | TRBV7-9 | CASSWDLQGSHGYTF | TGTGCCAGCAGCTGGGATCTACAGGGTAGCCATGGCTACACCTTC
NA | NA | TRBJ2-5 | TRBV19 | CASSPNSRTDRGTQYF | TGTGCCAGTAGTCCGAACTCCCGGACGGACCGGGGGACCCAGTACTTC
NA | NA | TRBJ2-1 | TRBV12-3/TRBV12-4 | CASTRGNEQFF | TGTGCCAGCACCCGGGGCAATGAGCAGTTCTTC
NA | NA | TRBJ2-3 | TRBV9 | CASSVAPRGQPPDTQYF | TGTGCCAGCAGCGTAGCTCCGCGCGGGCAACCTCCGGATACGCAGTATTTT
NA | NA | TRBJ2-7 | TRBV19 | CASSFTGTSYEQYF | TGTGCCAGTAGTTTCACAGGGACCTCCTACGAGCAGTACTTC
NA | NA | TRBJ2-6 | TRBV7-3 | CASSLHSGVSGANVLTF | TGTGCCAGCAGCTTACACTCGGGGGTCTCTGGGGCCAACGTCCTGACTTTC
NA | TRBD2 | TRBJ2-5 | TRBV5-1 | CASSAWGTSGVRETQYF | TGCGCCAGCAGCGCGTGGGGGACTAGCGGGGTTAGAGAGACCCAGTACTTC
NA | TRBD1 | TRBJ1-2 | TRBV9 | CASSVDGTVGDGYTF | TGTGCCAGCAGCGTAGACGGGACAGTGGGGGATGGCTACACCTTC
NA | TRBD2 | TRBJ2-7 | TRBV9 | CASSVGSGGDTYEQYF | TGTGCCAGCAGCGTAGGGAGCGGGGGAGATACCTACGAGCAGTACTTC
NA | TRBD2 | TRBJ2-7 | TRBV5-1 | CASSLVAGGVEQYF | TGCGCCAGCAGCTTGGTTGCGGGGGGTGTCGAGCAGTACTTC